The present T cell receptor beta chain was sequenced within a study of CD8 T cells in ankylosing spondylitis. General observations from the study: Reportedly, matched ankylosing spondylitis synovial fluid was significantly enriched for disease-linked clones.

Germline-derived CDR1 and CDR2 are SQVTM and ANQGSEA. The CDR3 contains 15 residues. Trimming pared 6 bases from V and 2 bases from J, leaving 19 bases between. This clonotype showed up just a few times. Its antigen is unidentified. One entry per CDR3 protein, called by TCRdb with MiXCR from the 5' RACE reads. This table has 85,000 to 90,000 distinct CDR3 sequences, about 27% appearing once. The TCR sequence derives from a male donor with ankylosing spondylitis or in good health (not recorded which). This sequence joins TRBV29-1 and TRBJ2-5; tentatively, D is TRBD2 (5 bases). Input material: blood, either unsorted or a sorted T cell fraction (not recorded which). CDR3 region: CSVTTSGKQQETQYF. CDR3 bases: TGCAGCGTCACAACCTCCGGGAAGCAGCAAGAGACCCAGTACTTC. The full variable domain, with the rest looked up from reference TRBV29-1 and TRBJ2-5, is SAVISQKPSRDICQRGTSLTIQCQVDSQVTMMFWYRQQPGQSLTLIATANQGSEATYESGFVIDKFPISRPNLTFSTLTVSNMSPEDSSIYLCSVTTSGKQQETQYFGPGTRLLVL.